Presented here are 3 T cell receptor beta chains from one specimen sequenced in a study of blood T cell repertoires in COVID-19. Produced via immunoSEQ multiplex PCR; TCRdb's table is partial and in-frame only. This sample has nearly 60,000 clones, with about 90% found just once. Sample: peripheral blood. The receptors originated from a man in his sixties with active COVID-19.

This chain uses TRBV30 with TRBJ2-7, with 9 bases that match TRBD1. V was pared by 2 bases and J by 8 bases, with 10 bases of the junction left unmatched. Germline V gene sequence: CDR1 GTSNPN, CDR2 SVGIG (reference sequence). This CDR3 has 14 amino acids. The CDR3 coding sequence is TGTGCCTGGAGTTACCGGACAGGGGTCGGTAAGCAGTACTTC. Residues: CAWSYRTGVGKQYF.

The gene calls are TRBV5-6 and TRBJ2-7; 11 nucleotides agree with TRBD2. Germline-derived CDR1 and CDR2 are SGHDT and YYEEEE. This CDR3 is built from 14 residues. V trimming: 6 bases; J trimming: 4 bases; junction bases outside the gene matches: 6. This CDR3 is CASKPGLAAYEQYF. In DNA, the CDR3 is TGTGCCAGCAAACCGGGACTAGCGGCATACGAGCAGTACTTC.

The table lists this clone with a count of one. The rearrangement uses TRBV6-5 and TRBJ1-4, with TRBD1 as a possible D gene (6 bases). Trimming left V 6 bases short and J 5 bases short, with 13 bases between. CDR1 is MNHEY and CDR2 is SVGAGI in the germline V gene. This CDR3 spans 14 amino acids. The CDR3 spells CASRLQGLNEKLFF. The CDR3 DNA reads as TGTGCCAGCAGGCTACAGGGTCTCAATGAAAAACTGTTTTTT.